These 32 T cell receptor beta chains were all obtained from the same sample, sequenced in a study of blood T cell repertoires in COVID-19. The table came from immunoSEQ multiplex PCR; TCRdb's copy has only in-frame clones and leaves some out. The repertoire holds 150,000 to 200,000 clones, nearly 90% seen once, with around a fifth in the top ten. The sequenced material came from peripheral blood. Receptors originate from a man aged 60-69 years with active or convalescent COVID-19.

The CDR3 DNA follows: TGTGCCAGCAGCTTCCGGGACACATCCTACGAGCAGTACTTC. Its protein is CASSFRDTSYEQYF. J is TRBJ2-7 and V is TRBV6-2 or TRBV6-3; possible D gene TRBD1, 6 bases. This CDR3 contains 14 residues. The V end lost 6 bases, the J end lost 1 base, and 13 bases lay between the germline ends. In germline, CDR1 is MNHEY, CDR2 SVGEGT.

J is TRBJ2-5 and V is TRBV2; 11 positions agree with TRBD1. V lost 4 bases to trimming and J lost 5 bases; unmatched junction nucleotides: 6. Germline V lookup: CDR1 SNHLY, CDR2 FYNNEI. The CDR3 sequence is 15 residues long. The CDR3 sequence: CASSASGTGGETQYF. The CDR3 region has the DNA TGTGCCAGCAGTGCCTCCGGGACAGGGGGGGAGACCCAGTACTTC. Drawing the rest from reference TRBV2 and TRBJ2-5, the complete variable domain is EPEVTQTPSHQVTQMGQEVILRCVPISNHLYFYWYRQILGQKVEFLVSFYNNEISEKSEIFDDQFSVERPDGSNFTLKIRSTKLEDSAMYFCASSASGTGGETQYFGPGTRLLVL.

The V and J genes are TRBV27 and TRBJ2-7, with 10 bases matching TRBD1. CDR3 length equals 15 residues. Germline lookup yields CDR1 MNHEY and CDR2 SMNVEV (reference sequence). V trimming: 6 bases; J trimming: 5 bases; junction bases outside the gene matches: 10. The CDR3 sequence: CASSPLGQGYHEQYF. The CDR3 DNA is TGTGCCAGCAGCCCCCTGGGACAGGGGTACCACGAGCAGTACTTC.

This sequence joins TRBV29-1 and TRBJ1-4; 7 bases align to TRBD1. CDR3 length: 13 amino acids. In germline, CDR1 is SQVTM, CDR2 ANQGSEA. V lost 7 bases, J lost 4 bases, and 6 bases stayed unmatched. CDR3 sequence (DNA): TGCAGCGCCACAGGGGACCGTAATGAAAAACTGTTTTTT. The encoded protein is CSATGDRNEKLFF.

Written as DNA, the CDR3 is TGTGCCAGCAGGCCCCGACTAGCGGGGCTGAGGGGGCTGTTTTTT. Its protein product is CASRPRLAGLRGLFF. The V gene is TRBV7-2, the J gene TRBJ2-2, with TRBD2 matching over 11 bases. V lost 6 bases and J lost 13; bases outside the gene matches: 13. Germline assignment: CDR1 SGHTA and CDR2 FQGNSA. This CDR3 contains 15 residues.

V gene TRBV9 combines with J gene TRBJ2-1; 12 bases are a match to TRBD2. Trimming took 4 bases from V and 9 from J; bases not matched to a gene: 14. This CDR3 contains 17 residues. CDR1 and CDR2 (germline): SGDLS, YYNGEE. In nucleotides, the CDR3 is TGTGCCAGCAGCAAACTAGCGGGGGGCCTTTCTTCTAGTGAGCAGTTCTTC. Its protein is CASSKLAGGLSSSEQFF.

This clone was detected only once. The chain links TRBV1 to TRBJ1-1; the table names TRBD1, a call not compared with the DNA. TRBV1 is termed a pseudogene. The CDR3 length is 15 residues. For the CDR3, the DNA is TGCACCAGCAGCCGACTGGGACAGCGATACACTGAAGCTTTCTTT. Translated: CTSSRLGQRYTEAFF.

The CDR3 region is CASRPQRSVAEAFF. CDR3 DNA sequence: TGTGCCAGCAGGCCACAGCGGAGTGTAGCTGAAGCTTTCTTT. The rearrangement links TRBV2 to TRBJ1-1, with D hard to call. The V and J ends lost 6 bases and 6 bases respectively, with 17 bases between them. CDR1 is SNHLY, CDR2 FYNNEI, per germline. CDR3 length equals 14 residues. The whole variable domain, filled in from reference TRBV2 and TRBJ1-1, reads EPEVTQTPSHQVTQMGQEVILRCVPISNHLYFYWYRQILGQKVEFLVSFYNNEISEKSEIFDDQFSVERPDGSNFTLKIRSTKLEDSAMYFCASRPQRSVAEAFFGQGTRLTVV.

This clone was counted a few times. The CDR3 sequence: CASSQASPYSGGGNEQFF. CDR3 in DNA: TGCGCCAGCAGCCAAGCCTCACCCTATAGCGGGGGGGGCAATGAGCAGTTCTTC. This chain joins TRBV4-1 and TRBJ2-1; 11 bases align to TRBD2. The CDR3 totals 18 residues. The J segment lost 6 bases and the V segment lost 1 base, leaving 11 bases of the junction unmatched. Per the germline V gene, CDR1 is MGHRA and CDR2 is YSYEKL.

The CDR3 spells CASSEKRGGQQGDTQYF. The DNA of the CDR3 is TGTGCCAGCAGTGAGAAGAGGGGGGGCCAGCAGGGAGATACGCAGTATTTT. This sequence joins TRBV6-1 and TRBJ2-3; weak D call: TRBD2 (7 bases). This CDR3 is built from 17 residues. The germline V and J ends were trimmed by 3 bases and 5 bases, with 21 bases remaining between them. CDR1 is MNHNS and CDR2 is SASEGT in the germline V gene.

This clone was counted only a few times. The chain combines TRBV5-1 with TRBJ2-7, with 7 bases identical to TRBD1. The V segment lost 4 bases and the J segment 4 bases; nucleotides outside the gene matches: 8. CDR1 and CDR2 from the germline V gene are SGHRS and YFSETQ. The CDR3 extends over 14 amino acids. The CDR3 loop is CASSPEGAQYEQYF. The CDR3, as DNA: TGCGCCAGCAGCCCTGAGGGGGCGCAATACGAGCAGTACTTC.

The chain is built from TRBV19 and TRBJ2-2; the D gene is possibly TRBD1 (6 bases). This CDR3 is 15 amino acids long. Germline loops: CDR1 LNHDA, CDR2 SQIVND (reference sequence). V lost 4 bases, J lost 6 bases, and 15 bases lay in between. The CDR3 DNA is TGTGCCAGTAGTACTTTGGACAGACCCTCCGGGGAGCTGTTTTTT. Its translation: CASSTLDRPSGELFF. Looking up the rest from reference TRBV19 and TRBJ2-2 gives the full variable domain: DGGITQSPKYLFRKEGQNVTLSCEQNLNHDAMYWYRQDPGQGLRLIYYSQIVNDFQKGDIAEGYSVSREKKESFPLTVTSAQKNPTAFYLCASSTLDRPSGELFFGEGSRLTVL.

The chain links TRBV13 to TRBJ2-2; D unresolved. V gave up 0 bases and J gave up 4 bases, with 9 bases separating them. The CDR3 runs 15 residues. Per the germline V gene, CDR1 is PRHDT and CDR2 is FYEKMQ (reference sequence). The CDR3 nucleotides are TGTGCCAGCAGCTTAGGGACTTCTTCCACCGGGGAGCTGTTTTTT. It encodes CASSLGTSSTGELFF. The complete variable domain, with remaining parts taken from reference TRBV13 and TRBJ2-2, reads AAGVIQSPRHLIKEKRETATLKCYPIPRHDTVYWYQQGPGQDPQFLISFYEKMQSDKGSIPDRFSAQQFSDYHSELNMSSLELGDSALYFCASSLGTSSTGELFFGEGSRLTVL.

This clone has a handful of counts. This chain uses TRBV19 with TRBJ1-5, with TRBD1 matching over 10 bases. The CDR3 consists of 19 residues. Germline V gives CDR1 LNHDA, CDR2 SQIVND (reference sequence). J was trimmed by 2 bases and V by 0 bases; bases with no gene match: 10. The CDR3 sequence: CASSIDGDRGRVGNQPQHF. The CDR3 coding sequence is TGTGCCAGTAGTATAGATGGGGACAGGGGTAGGGTGGGCAATCAGCCCCAGCATTTT.

The chain couples TRBV30 to TRBJ2-7; possible D gene TRBD2, 5 bases. The CDR3 loop spans 15 amino acids. V was trimmed by 0 bases and J by 1 base, leaving 13 bases between them. Germline V CDR1 and CDR2: GTSNPN, SVGIG (reference sequence). The CDR3 bases are TGTGCCTGGAGTGTACTTAGGAGGACGTCCTACGAGCAGTACTTC. This translates into CAWSVLRRTSYEQYF.

V gene TRBV30 combines with J gene TRBJ1-1, with D perhaps TRBD1 (5 bases). CDR1 is GTSNPN and CDR2 is SVGIG in the germline V gene (reference sequence). This CDR3 comprises 12 residues. This CDR3 reads CVSGRRDTEAFF. For the CDR3, the DNA is TGTGTGTCAGGGAGGAGGGACACTGAAGCTTTCTTT.

This chain joins TRBV7-2 and TRBJ2-2; D gene uncertain. From germline, CDR1 is SGHTA and CDR2 FQGNSA. Trimming pared 0 bases from V and 6 bases from J, leaving 11 bases between. The CDR3 contains 15 residues. The CDR3 spells CASSLAIRSAGELFF. The DNA of the CDR3 is TGTGCCAGCAGCTTAGCGATCAGGTCAGCCGGGGAGCTGTTTTTT.

The chain has TRBV9 and TRBJ1-4, with D perhaps matching TRBD1 (6 bases). The CDR3 has 16 residues. Germline values: CDR1 SGDLS, CDR2 YYNGEE. Trimming removed 4 bases at V and 0 bases at J, with 13 bases between. This CDR3 is CASSFRTDATNEKLFF. CDR3 sequence (DNA): TGTGCCAGCAGCTTCAGGACAGACGCAACTAATGAAAAACTGTTTTTT.

CDR3 coding DNA: TGTGCCAGCAGTGAAACTCTAGGTTCCTATGAGCAGTTCTTC. This codes for CASSETLGSYEQFF. This chain joins TRBV2 and TRBJ2-1; no reliable D call. The CDR3 has 14 residues. Germline CDR1 reads SNHLY; CDR2 reads FYNNEI. Deletions cut 2 bases from V and 8 bases from J, with 13 bases between.

This clone is a singleton in its sample. This chain joins TRBV7-3 and TRBJ2-6; TRBD1 matches at 8 bases. V lost 3 bases, J lost 0 bases, and 4 bases stayed unmatched. Germline V lookup: CDR1 SGHTA, CDR2 FQGTGA. CDR3 length: 17 residues. CDR3 DNA: TGTGCCAGCAGCTTCGGACAGGGTAACTCTGGGGCCAACGTCCTGACTTTC. Its protein product is CASSFGQGNSGANVLTF. Combining the CDR3 with reference TRBV7-3 and TRBJ2-6 gives the whole variable domain GAGVSQTPSNKVTEKGKYVELRCDPISGHTALYWYRQSLGQGPEFLIYFQGTGAADDSGLPNDRFFAVRPEGSVSTLKIQRTERGDSAVYLCASSFGQGNSGANVLTFGAGSRLTVL.

The rearrangement links TRBV6-1 to TRBJ2-1; TRBD1 aligns across 9 bases. CDR1 MNHNS and CDR2 SASEGT come from the germline V gene. The CDR3 length is 17 residues. After removal of 3 bases from V and 2 bases from J, the junction contained 8 bases not matched to a gene. CDR3 in DNA: TGTGCCAGCAGTGAGCTACAGGGACAGGGAACCTACAATGAGCAGTTCTTC. It is translated as CASSELQGQGTYNEQFF.

The rearrangement links TRBV7-3 to TRBJ2-3; D may be TRBD2 (5 bases). Germline CDR1 and CDR2: SGHTA and FQGTGA. This CDR3 has 14 residues. The V end lost 5 bases, the J end lost 2 bases, and 11 bases lay between the germline ends. The CDR3 region is CASSPDSNTDTQYF. CDR3 DNA: TGTGCCAGCAGCCCGGACTCGAACACAGATACGCAGTATTTT.

The V call is TRBV11-3, the J call TRBJ1-1; D gene ambiguous. This CDR3 has 15 residues. CDR1 is SGHNT, CDR2 YENEEA, per germline. The ends were cut back, 4 bases at V and 3 bases at J, with 15 bases in the middle. As DNA, the CDR3 is TGTGCCAGCAGCTCGTCGGCCTCTCGGGACACTGAAGCTTTCTTT. This encodes CASSSSASRDTEAFF.

J is TRBJ2-5 and V is TRBV11-1; D possibly corresponds to TRBD2 (6 bases). From germline, CDR1 is SGHAT and CDR2 FQDESV (reference sequence). Trimming shortened V by 8 bases and J by 3 bases, and 13 bases separated the two germline ends. There are 13 residues in the CDR3. CDR3: CASARGIEETQYF. Written as DNA, the CDR3 is TGTGCCAGCGCACGGGGGATCGAAGAGACCCAGTACTTC.

The V call is TRBV6-5, the J call TRBJ1-1; weak D call: TRBD1 (6 bases). Germline CDR1 reads MNHEY; CDR2 reads SVGAGI. CDR3 length: 13 amino acids. Trimming left V 7 bases short and J 3 bases short, with 12 bases between. The CDR3: CASKTGLDTEAFF. DNA of the CDR3: TGTGCCAGCAAAACAGGGTTAGACACTGAAGCTTTCTTT.

This clone was counted a single time. This rearrangement joins TRBV5-1 to TRBJ2-7; 9 positions agree with TRBD1. The V and J ends lost 1 base and 4 bases, in that order; junction bases with no gene match: 6. This CDR3 comprises 15 residues. In germline, CDR1 is SGHRS, CDR2 YFSETQ. The CDR3 spells CASSLFGQGKYEQYF. The CDR3 DNA sequence: TGCGCCAGCAGCTTGTTTGGACAGGGGAAGTACGAGCAGTACTTC.

The chain is built from TRBV5-4 and TRBJ2-3, with 11 bases identical to TRBD2. CDR1 and CDR2 from the germline V gene are SGHNT and YYREEE (reference sequence). V lost 4 bases and J lost 0; bases outside the gene matches: 10. This CDR3 is 18 amino acids long. CDR3 DNA: TGTGCCAGCAGCCCTAGCGGGGGGACGTCTTCTAGCACAGATACGCAGTATTTT. It specifies CASSPSGGTSSSTDTQYF.

The rearrangement joins TRBV28 to TRBJ1-2; D perhaps matches TRBD1 (6 bases). Germline CDR1 is MDHEN and CDR2 is SYDVKM. The CDR3 runs to 13 residues. Trimming cost V 6 bases and J 4 bases, with 12 bases left between them. Here the CDR3 reads CASRLQGGYGYTF. The CDR3 DNA reads TGTGCCAGCAGGCTACAGGGTGGCTATGGCTACACCTTC.

The chain carries TRBV7-2 and TRBJ2-7; 7 nucleotides line up with TRBD2. The length of the CDR3 is 15 residues. After removal of 0 bases from V and 2 bases from J, the junction contained 4 bases not matched to a gene. Germline assignment: CDR1 SGHTA and CDR2 FQGNSA. The CDR3 spells CASSLAPGGAYEQYF. The DNA of the CDR3 is TGTGCCAGCAGCTTAGCCCCGGGGGGAGCCTACGAGCAGTACTTC.

This chain links TRBV14 with TRBJ1-1; 7 nucleotides agree with TRBD1. This CDR3 has 15 amino acids. The V segment lost 4 bases and the J segment 1 base; nucleotides outside the gene matches: 6. Germline CDR1 SGHDN, CDR2 FVKESK. In nucleotides, the CDR3 is TGTGCCAGCAGCCCTTTACAGGGGTGGAACACTGAAGCTTTCTTT. It translates to CASSPLQGWNTEAFF.

The V and J genes are TRBV29-1 and TRBJ1-3, with a tentative D call TRBD1 (5 bases). Germline CDR1 SQVTM, CDR2 ANQGSEA. Deletions cut 7 bases from V and 2 bases from J, with 9 bases between. The CDR3 has 12 amino acids. The CDR3 DNA reads as TGCAGCGCATCGACAGCTGGAAACACCATATATTTT. Its protein is CSASTAGNTIYF. The full variable domain, in which reference TRBV29-1 and TRBJ1-3 provide the parts outside the CDR3, is SAVISQKPSRDICQRGTSLTIQCQVDSQVTMMFWYRQQPGQSLTLIATANQGSEATYESGFVIDKFPISRPNLTFSTLTVSNMSPEDSSIYLCSASTAGNTIYFGEGSWLTVV.

The genes are TRBV28 and TRBJ1-2; TRBD1 aligns across 10 bases. The junction had 11 bases not matched to a gene; V was cut back by 5 bases and J by 5 bases. The CDR3 spans 16 residues. Germline CDR1 and CDR2: MDHEN and SYDVKM. DNA for the CDR3: TGTGCCAGCAGTCCCGGGACAGGGGCCCCTCTTTATGGCTACACCTTC. Translated: CASSPGTGAPLYGYTF.